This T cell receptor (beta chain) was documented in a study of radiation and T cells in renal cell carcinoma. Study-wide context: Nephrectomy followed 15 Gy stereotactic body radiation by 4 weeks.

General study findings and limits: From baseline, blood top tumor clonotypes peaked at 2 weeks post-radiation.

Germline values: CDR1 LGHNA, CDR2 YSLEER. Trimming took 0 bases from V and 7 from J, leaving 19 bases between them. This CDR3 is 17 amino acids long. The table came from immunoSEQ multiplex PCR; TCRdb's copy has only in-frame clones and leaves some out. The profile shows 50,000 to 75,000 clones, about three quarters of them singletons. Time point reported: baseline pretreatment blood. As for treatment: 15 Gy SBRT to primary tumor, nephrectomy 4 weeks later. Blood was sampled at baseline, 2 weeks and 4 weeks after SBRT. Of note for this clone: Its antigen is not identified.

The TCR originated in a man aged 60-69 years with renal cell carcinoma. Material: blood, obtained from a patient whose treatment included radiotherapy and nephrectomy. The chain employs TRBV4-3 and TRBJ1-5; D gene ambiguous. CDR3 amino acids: CASSQDFGAGFPQPQHF. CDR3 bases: TGCGCCAGCAGCCAAGATTTCGGAGCGGGGTTTCCCCAGCCCCAGCATTTT.